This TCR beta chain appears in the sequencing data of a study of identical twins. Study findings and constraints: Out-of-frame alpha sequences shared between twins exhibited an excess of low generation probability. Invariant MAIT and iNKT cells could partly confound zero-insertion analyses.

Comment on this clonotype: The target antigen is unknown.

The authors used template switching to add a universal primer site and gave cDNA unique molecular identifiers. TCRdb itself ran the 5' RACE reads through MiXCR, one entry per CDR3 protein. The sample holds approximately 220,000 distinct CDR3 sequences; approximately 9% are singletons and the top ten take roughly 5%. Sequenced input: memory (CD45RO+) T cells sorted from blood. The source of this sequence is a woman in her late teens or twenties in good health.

The chain's CDR3 is CASSLGGSTDTQYF. DNA of the CDR3: TGCGCCAGCAGCTTGGGGGGGAGCACAGATACGCAGTATTTT. The J gene is TRBJ2-3, the V gene TRBV5-1; TRBD1 or TRBD2 may be the D gene (5 bases each). This CDR3 comprises 14 residues. V lost 0 bases, J lost 0 bases, and 5 bases lay in between. CDR1 and CDR2 from the germline V gene are SGHRS and YFSETQ.